This T cell receptor beta chain comes out of a study of blood T cell repertoires in COVID-19. Across the study: Specimens from acute and convalescent COVID-19 originated in the United States, Italy and Spain. Nucleic acid was either cDNA or gDNA, and it came from T cells, B-cell-depleted T cells, or PBMCs.

This clone has only a few counts. In the authors' workflow: Reference gene primer amplification gave estimated nucleated cell counts. Some clones are missing from TCRdb's copy, which holds only in-frame ones; the method was immunoSEQ multiplex PCR. Clone size and V and J calls were adopted from that table, with D and trimming inferred from the DNA. Altogether 250,000 or so clones are present, less than 95% being singletons, with the ten largest covering about 3%. Clinical history reported by participants formed the basis on which cohorts were assigned. This clonotype was obtained from a man in his forties who had been exposed to COVID-19. Sequencing input: PBMCs or T cells enriched from blood (not recorded which).

The chain's CDR3 is CASRTSSGANVLTF. DNA for the CDR3: TGTGCCAGCAGAACAAGCTCTGGGGCCAACGTCCTGACTTTC. The chain combines TRBV28 with TRBJ2-6; D uncertain. V was clipped by 6 bases and J by 0 bases, with 6 bases between them. The CDR3 is 14 residues long. Germline CDR1 and CDR2: MDHEN and SYDVKM.